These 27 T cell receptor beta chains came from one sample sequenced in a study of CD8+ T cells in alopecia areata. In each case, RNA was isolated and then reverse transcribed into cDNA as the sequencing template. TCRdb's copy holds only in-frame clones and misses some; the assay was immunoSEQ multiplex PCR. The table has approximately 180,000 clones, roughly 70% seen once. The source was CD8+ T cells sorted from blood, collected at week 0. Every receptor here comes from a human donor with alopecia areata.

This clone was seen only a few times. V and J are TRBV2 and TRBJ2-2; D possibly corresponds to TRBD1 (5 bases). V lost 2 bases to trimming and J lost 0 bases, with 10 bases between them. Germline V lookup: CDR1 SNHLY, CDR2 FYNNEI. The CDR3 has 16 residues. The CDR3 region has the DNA TGTGCCAGCAGTGAAAGCAGGGCTACGAACACCGGGGAGCTGTTTTTT. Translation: CASSESRATNTGELFF.

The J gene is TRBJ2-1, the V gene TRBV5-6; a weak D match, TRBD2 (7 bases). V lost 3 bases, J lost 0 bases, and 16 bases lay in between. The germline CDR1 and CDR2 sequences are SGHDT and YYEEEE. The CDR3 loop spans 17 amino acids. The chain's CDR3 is CASSWGGRQLSYNEQFF. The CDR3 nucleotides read TGTGCCAGCAGCTGGGGGGGCAGGCAGCTCTCCTACAATGAGCAGTTCTTC.

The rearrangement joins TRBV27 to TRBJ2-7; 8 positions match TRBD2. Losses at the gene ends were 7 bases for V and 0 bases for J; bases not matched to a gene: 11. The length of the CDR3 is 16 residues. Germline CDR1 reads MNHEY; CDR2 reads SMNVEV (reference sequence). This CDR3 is CASIPRSGGISYEQYF. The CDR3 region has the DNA TGTGCCAGCATCCCTCGGTCGGGGGGGATCTCCTACGAGCAGTACTTC.

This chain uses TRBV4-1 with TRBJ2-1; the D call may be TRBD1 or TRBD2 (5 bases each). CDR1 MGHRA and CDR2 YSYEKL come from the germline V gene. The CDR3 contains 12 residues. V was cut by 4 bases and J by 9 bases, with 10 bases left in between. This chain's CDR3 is CASSPGDREQFF. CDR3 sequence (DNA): TGCGCCAGCAGCCCCGGGGACCGTGAGCAGTTCTTC.

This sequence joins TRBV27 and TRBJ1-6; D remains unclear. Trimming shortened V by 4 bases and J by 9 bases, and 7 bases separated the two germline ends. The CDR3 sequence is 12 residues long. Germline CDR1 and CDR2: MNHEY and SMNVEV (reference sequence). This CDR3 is CASSSGSSPLHF. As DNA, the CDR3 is TGTGCCAGCAGTTCCGGGAGTTCACCCCTCCACTTT.

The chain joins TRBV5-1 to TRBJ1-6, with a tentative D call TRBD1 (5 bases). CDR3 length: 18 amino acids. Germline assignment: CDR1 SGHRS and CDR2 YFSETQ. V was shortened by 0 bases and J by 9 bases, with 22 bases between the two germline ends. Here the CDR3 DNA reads TGCGCCAGCAGCTTGGACACCCTAGGGGTCACCCGGATTTCACCCCTCCACTTT. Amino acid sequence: CASSLDTLGVTRISPLHF.

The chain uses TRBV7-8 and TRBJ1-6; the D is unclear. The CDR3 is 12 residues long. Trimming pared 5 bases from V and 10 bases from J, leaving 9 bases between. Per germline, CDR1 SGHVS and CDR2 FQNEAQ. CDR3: CASSLGQSPLHF. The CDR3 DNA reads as TGTGCCAGCAGCCTCGGGCAATCACCCCTCCACTTT.

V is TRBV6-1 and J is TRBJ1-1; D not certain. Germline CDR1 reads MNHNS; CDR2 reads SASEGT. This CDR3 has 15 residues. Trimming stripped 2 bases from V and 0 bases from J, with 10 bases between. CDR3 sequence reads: CASSETWDLNTEAFF. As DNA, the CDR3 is TGTGCCAGCAGTGAAACGTGGGATTTGAACACTGAAGCTTTCTTT.

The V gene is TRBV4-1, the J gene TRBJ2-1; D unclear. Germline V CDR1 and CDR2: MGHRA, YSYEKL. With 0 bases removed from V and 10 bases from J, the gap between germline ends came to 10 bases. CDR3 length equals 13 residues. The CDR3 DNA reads TGCGCCAGCAGCCAAGATCTTTCAAGGGAGCAGTTCTTC. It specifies CASSQDLSREQFF.

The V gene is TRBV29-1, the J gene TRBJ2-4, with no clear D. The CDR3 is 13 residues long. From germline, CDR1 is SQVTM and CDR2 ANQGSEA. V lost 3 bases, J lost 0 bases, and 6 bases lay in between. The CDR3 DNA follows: TGCAGCGTTGATGCGCTAGCCAAAAACATTCAGTACTTC. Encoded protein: CSVDALAKNIQYF.

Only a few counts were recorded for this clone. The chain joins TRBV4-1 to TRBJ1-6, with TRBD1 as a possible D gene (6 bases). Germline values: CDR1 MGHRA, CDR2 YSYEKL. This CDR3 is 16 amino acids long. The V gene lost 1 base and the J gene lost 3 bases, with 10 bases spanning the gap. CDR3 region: CASSQVRTVYNSPLHF. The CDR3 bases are TGCGCCAGCAGCCAAGTGCGGACAGTCTATAATTCACCCCTCCACTTT.

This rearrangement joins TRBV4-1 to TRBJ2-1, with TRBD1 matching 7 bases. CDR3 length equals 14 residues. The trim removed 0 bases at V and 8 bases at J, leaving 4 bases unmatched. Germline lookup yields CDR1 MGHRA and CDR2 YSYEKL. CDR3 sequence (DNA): TGCGCCAGCAGCCAAGAGACAGGGTTCGATGAGCAGTTCTTC. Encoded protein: CASSQETGFDEQFF.

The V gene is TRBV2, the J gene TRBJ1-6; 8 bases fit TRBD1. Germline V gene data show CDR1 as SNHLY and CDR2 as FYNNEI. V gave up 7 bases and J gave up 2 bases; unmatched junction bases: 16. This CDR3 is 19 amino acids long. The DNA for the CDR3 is TGTGCCAGCAAAAGCCGACCGGGACAGGACGCAACCTATAATTCACCCCTCCACTTT. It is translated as CASKSRPGQDATYNSPLHF.

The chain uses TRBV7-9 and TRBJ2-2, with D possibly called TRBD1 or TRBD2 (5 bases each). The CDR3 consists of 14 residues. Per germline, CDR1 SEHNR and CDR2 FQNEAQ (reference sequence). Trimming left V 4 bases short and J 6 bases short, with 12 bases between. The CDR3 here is CASSSDTGAGELFF. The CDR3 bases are TGTGCCAGCAGCTCGGACACCGGGGCCGGGGAGCTGTTTTTT.

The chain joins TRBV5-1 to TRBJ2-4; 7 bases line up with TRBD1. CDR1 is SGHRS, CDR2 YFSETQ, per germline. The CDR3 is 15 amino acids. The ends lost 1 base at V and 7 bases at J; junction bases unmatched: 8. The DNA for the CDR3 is TGCGCCAGCAGCTTGAGCAGGACAGGTGGGAACATTCAGTACTTC. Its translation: CASSLSRTGGNIQYF.

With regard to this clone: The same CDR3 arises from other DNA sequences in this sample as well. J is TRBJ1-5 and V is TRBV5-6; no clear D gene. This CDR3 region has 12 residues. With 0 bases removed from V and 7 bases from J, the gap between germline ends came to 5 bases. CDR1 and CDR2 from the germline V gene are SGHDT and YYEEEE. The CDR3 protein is CASSLGSQPQHF. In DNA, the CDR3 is TGTGCCAGCAGCTTGGGGAGCCAGCCCCAGCATTTT.

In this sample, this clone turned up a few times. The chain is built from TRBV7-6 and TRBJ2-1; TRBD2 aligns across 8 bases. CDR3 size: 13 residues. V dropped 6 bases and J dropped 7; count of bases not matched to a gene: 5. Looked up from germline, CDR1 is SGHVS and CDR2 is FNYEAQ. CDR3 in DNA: TGTGCCAGCAGTTCCAGCGGGGGAAATGAGCAGTTCTTC. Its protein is CASSSSGGNEQFF. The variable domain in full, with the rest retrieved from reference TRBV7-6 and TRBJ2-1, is GAGVSQSPRYKVTKRGQDVALRCDPISGHVSLYWYRQALGQGPEFLTYFNYEAQQDKSGLPNDRFSAERPEGSISTLTIQRTEQRDSAMYRCASSSSGGNEQFFGPGTRLTVL.

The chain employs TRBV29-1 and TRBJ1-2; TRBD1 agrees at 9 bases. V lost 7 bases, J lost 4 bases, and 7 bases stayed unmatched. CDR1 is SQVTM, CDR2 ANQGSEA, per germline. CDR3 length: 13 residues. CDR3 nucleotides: TGCAGCGCTCGGGACAGGGCCATCTATGGCTACACCTTC. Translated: CSARDRAIYGYTF.

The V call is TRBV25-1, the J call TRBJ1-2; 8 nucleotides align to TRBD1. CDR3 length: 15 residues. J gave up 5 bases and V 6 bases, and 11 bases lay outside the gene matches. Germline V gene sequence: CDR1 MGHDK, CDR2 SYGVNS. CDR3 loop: CASSHSGTGGYGYTF. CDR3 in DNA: TGTGCCAGCAGCCACTCCGGGACAGGAGGGTATGGCTACACCTTC.

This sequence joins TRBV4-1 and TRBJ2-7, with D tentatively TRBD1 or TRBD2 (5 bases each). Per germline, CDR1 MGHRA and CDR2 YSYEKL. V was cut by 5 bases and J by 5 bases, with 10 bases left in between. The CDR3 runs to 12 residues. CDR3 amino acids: CASSRRDHEQYF. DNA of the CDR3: TGCGCCAGCAGCAGAAGGGACCACGAGCAGTACTTC.

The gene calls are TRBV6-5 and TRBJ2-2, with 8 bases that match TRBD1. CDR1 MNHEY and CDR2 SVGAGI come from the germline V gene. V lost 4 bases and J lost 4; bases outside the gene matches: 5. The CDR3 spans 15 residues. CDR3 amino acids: CASSCDRGSTGELFF. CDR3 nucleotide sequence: TGTGCCAGCAGTTGCGACAGGGGATCCACCGGGGAGCTGTTTTTT.

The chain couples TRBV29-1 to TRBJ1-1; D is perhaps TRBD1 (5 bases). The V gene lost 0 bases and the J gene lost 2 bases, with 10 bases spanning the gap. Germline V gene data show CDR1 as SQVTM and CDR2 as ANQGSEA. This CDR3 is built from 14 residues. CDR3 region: CSVEDQDRNTEAFF. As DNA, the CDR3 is TGCAGCGTTGAAGATCAAGACAGAAACACTGAAGCTTTCTTT.

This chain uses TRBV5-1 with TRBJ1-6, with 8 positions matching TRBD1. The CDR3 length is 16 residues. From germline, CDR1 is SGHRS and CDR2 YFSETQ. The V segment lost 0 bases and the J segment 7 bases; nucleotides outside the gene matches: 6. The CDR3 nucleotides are TGCGCCAGCAGCTTGGCCTGGACAGGGAGAAATTCACCCCTCCACTTT. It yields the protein CASSLAWTGRNSPLHF.

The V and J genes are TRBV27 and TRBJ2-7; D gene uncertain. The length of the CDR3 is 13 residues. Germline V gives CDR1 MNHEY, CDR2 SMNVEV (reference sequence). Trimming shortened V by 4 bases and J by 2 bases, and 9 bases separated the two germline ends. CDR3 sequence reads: CASSYSQAYEQYF. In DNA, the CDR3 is TGTGCCAGCAGTTACAGTCAGGCCTACGAGCAGTACTTC.

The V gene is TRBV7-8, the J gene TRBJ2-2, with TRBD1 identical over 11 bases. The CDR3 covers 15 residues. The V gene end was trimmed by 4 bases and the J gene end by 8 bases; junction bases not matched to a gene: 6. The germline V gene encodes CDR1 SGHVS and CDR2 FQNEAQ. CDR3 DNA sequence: TGTGCCAGCAGCTCGGGACAGGGGGGTTCGGGGGAGCTGTTTTTT. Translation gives CASSSGQGGSGELFF.

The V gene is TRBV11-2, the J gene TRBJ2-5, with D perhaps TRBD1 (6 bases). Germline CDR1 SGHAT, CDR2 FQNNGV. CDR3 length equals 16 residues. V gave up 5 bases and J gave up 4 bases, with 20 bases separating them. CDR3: CASSPPGHRVGETQYF. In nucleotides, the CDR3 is TGTGCCAGCAGCCCGCCGGGACACAGGGTAGGAGAGACCCAGTACTTC. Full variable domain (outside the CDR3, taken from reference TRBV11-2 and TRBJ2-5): EAGVAQSPRYKIIEKRQSVAFWCNPISGHATLYWYQQILGQGPKLLIQFQNNGVVDDSQLPKDRFSAERLKGVDSTLKIQPAKLEDSAVYLCASSPPGHRVGETQYFGPGTRLLVL.

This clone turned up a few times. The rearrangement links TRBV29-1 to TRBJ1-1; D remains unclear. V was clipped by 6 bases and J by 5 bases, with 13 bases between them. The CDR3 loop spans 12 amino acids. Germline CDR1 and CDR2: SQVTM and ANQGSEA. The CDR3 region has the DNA TGCAGCGTCATACGGGAGGGAACTGAAGCTTTCTTT. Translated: CSVIREGTEAFF.